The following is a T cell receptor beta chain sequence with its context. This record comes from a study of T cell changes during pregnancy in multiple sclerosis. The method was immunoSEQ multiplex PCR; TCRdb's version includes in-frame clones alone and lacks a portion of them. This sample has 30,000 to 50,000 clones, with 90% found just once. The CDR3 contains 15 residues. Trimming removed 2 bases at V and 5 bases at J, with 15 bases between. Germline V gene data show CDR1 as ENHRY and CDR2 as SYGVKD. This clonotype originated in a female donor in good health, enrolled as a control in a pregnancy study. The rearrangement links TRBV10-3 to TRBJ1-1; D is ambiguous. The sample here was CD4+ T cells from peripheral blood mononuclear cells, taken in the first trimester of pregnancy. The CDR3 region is CAISEAQSRLTEAFF. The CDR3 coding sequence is TGTGCCATCAGTGAGGCCCAAAGCAGGTTGACTGAAGCTTTCTTT.